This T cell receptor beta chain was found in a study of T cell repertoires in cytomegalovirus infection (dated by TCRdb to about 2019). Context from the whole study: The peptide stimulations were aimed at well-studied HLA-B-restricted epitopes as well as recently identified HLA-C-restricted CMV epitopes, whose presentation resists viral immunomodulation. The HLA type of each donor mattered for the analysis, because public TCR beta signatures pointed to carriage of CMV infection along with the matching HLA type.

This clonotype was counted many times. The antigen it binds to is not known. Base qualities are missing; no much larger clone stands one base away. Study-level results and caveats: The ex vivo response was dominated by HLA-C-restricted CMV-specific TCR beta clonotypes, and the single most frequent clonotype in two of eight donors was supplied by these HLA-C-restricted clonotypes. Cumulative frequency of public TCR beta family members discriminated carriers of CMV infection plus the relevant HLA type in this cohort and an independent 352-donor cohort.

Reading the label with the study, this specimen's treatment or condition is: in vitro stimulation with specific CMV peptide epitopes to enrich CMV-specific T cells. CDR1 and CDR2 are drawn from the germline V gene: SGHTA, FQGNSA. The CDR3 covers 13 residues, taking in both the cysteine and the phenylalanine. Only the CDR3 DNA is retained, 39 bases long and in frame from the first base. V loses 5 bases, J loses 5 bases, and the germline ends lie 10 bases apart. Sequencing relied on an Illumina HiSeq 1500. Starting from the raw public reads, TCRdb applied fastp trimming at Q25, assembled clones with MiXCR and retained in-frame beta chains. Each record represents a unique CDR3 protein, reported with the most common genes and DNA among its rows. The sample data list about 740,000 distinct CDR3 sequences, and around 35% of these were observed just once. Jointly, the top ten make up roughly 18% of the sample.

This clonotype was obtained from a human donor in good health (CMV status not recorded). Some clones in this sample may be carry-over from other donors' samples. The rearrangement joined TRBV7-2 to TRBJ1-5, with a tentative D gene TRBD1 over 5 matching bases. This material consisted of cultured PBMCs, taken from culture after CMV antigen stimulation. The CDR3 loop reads CASSQGGDQPQHF. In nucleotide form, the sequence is TGTGCCAGCAGCCAGGGCGGGGATCAGCCCCAGCATTTT.